This T cell receptor (beta chain) was documented in a study of T cells in tumors after PD-1 blockade. Produced via immunoSEQ multiplex PCR; TCRdb's table is partial and in-frame only. This table has around 45,000 clones, roughly three quarters appearing once. CDR3 size: 17 residues. The junction had 13 bases not matched to a gene; V was cut back by 3 bases and J by 6 bases. CDR1 is KGHSH and CDR2 is LQKENI in the germline V gene. The chain links TRBV18 to TRBJ2-2, with 7 positions matching TRBD1. The source of this sequence is a human donor with advanced basal cell or squamous cell carcinoma (not recorded which). The sequences come from PBMCs, collected before anti-PD-1 therapy. CDR3 amino acids: CASSPYSGGILSGELFF. CDR3 bases: TGTGCCAGCTCACCGTACTCAGGGGGAATACTTTCCGGGGAGCTGTTTTTT. Supplemented by reference TRBV18 and TRBJ2-2, the full variable domain reads NAGVMQNPRHLVRRRGQEARLRCSPMKGHSHVYWYRQLPEEGLKFMVYLQKENIIDESGMPKERFSAEFPKEGPSILRIQQVVRGDSAAYFCASSPYSGGILSGELFFGEGSRLTVL.